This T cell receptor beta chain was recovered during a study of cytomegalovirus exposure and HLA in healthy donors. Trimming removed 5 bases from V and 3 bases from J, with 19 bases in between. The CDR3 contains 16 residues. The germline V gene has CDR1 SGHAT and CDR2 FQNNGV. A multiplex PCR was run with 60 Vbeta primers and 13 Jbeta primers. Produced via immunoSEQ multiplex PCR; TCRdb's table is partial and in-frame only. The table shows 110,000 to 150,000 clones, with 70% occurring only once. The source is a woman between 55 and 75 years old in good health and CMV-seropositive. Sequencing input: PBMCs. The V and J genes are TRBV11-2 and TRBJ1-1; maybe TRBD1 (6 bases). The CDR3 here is CASSLPPGGLDTEAFF. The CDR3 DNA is TGTGCCAGCAGCCTCCCACCGGGGGGCCTGGACACTGAAGCTTTCTTT.